The 20 T cell receptor beta chains below come from one sample, sequenced in a study of cytomegalovirus exposure and HLA in healthy donors. Primers included in the PCR were 60 Vbeta and 13 Jbeta primers. Assay used: immunoSEQ multiplex PCR; TCRdb lists only in-frame clones, some missing. The repertoire includes 100,000 to 150,000 clones, about 85% of them detected once, and 3.5% to 4.5% sits in the top ten. Sequenced input: PBMCs. These receptors all stem from a man between 18 and 29 years old in good health and CMV-seropositive.

The gene calls are TRBV2 and TRBJ2-1, with a tentative D call TRBD2 (5 bases). Trimming pared 2 bases from V and 6 bases from J, leaving 8 bases between. In germline, CDR1 is SNHLY, CDR2 FYNNEI. The CDR3 covers 13 residues. The CDR3 DNA reads TGTGCCAGCAGTGAACTAGCTCCCAATGAGCAGTTCTTC. Residues: CASSELAPNEQFF.

The gene calls are TRBV4-3 and TRBJ2-7; D not certain. Trimming cost V 1 base and J 7 bases, with 11 bases left between them. The CDR3 runs to 13 residues. CDR1 is LGHNA, CDR2 YSLEER, per germline. CDR3 in amino acids: CASSQVLSAEQYF. In DNA, the CDR3 is TGCGCCAGCAGCCAAGTGTTGAGCGCAGAGCAGTACTTC.

This sequence joins TRBV5-6 and TRBJ2-3; 7 bases line up with TRBD1. V lost 4 bases, J lost 2 bases, and 7 bases stayed unmatched. The CDR3 has 15 residues. Per germline, CDR1 SGHDT and CDR2 YYEEEE. DNA for the CDR3: TGTGCCAGCAGCACCCGGGACAGCGACACAGATACGCAGTATTTT. This sequence encodes CASSTRDSDTDTQYF.

The chain couples TRBV10-3 to TRBJ2-5; 7 bases map to TRBD2. In germline, CDR1 is ENHRY, CDR2 SYGVKD. This CDR3 spans 14 amino acids. V trimming: 2 bases; J trimming: 5 bases; junction bases outside the gene matches: 5. The CDR3 nucleotides are TGTGCCATCAGTGAGGACCTCGGGGGGGAGACCCAGTACTTC. It encodes CAISEDLGGETQYF.

This chain uses TRBV28 with TRBJ2-7; the match to TRBD1 covers 8 bases. V lost 7 bases, J lost 5 bases, and 10 bases stayed unmatched. The CDR3 totals 14 residues. The germline V gene has CDR1 MDHEN and CDR2 SYDVKM. DNA for the CDR3: TGTGCCAGCACCAGTCCCGGGACAGGCCACGAGCAGTACTTC. Its translation is CASTSPGTGHEQYF.

This chain connects TRBV5-1 to TRBJ2-5; 7 positions match TRBD2. Per the germline V gene, CDR1 is SGHRS and CDR2 is YFSETQ. The CDR3 extends over 14 amino acids. The V segment lost 4 bases and the J segment 4 bases; nucleotides outside the gene matches: 7. For the CDR3, the DNA is TGCGCCAGCAGCCCCAGACTAGCTTCAGAGACCCAGTACTTC. Protein product: CASSPRLASETQYF.

The chain uses TRBV11-2 and TRBJ2-1, with D possibly being TRBD2 (6 bases). The CDR3 consists of 17 residues. V gave up 3 bases and J gave up 4 bases, with 19 bases separating them. Germline V CDR1 and CDR2: SGHAT, FQNNGV. As DNA, the CDR3 is TGTGCCAGCAGCTTCAGAGGGGTGTCTAGCGCTTACAATGAGCAGTTCTTC. This sequence encodes CASSFRGVSSAYNEQFF.

This clone was seen a handful of times. V is TRBV7-6 and J is TRBJ1-3; weak D call: TRBD1 (6 bases). There are 15 residues in the CDR3. Germline CDR1 reads SGHVS; CDR2 reads FNYEAQ. Trimming took off 4 bases at V and 0 bases at J, with 10 bases between the two ends. The CDR3: CASSSTGTSGNTIYF. The CDR3 nucleotides are TGTGCCAGCAGCTCGACAGGCACCTCTGGAAACACCATATATTTT.

The rearrangement links TRBV6-1 to TRBJ1-5, with D possibly matching TRBD1 (6 bases). CDR3 length: 16 amino acids. V was trimmed by 2 bases and J by 3 bases, leaving 14 bases between them. CDR1 and CDR2 (germline): MNHNS, SASEGT. This CDR3 is CASSELTGLVNQPQHF. CDR3 coding DNA: TGTGCCAGCAGTGAATTAACAGGGTTGGTCAATCAGCCCCAGCATTTT.

The V and J genes are TRBV4-3 and TRBJ2-7; perhaps TRBD1 as D (5 bases). Germline lookup yields CDR1 LGHNA and CDR2 YSLEER. The germline V and J ends were trimmed by 1 base and 2 bases, with 21 bases remaining between them. CDR3 size: 18 residues. CDR3 protein: CASSQGLPAQGVPYEQYF. Here the CDR3 DNA reads TGCGCCAGCAGCCAAGGACTCCCCGCGCAGGGCGTCCCCTACGAGCAGTACTTC.

V is TRBV7-2 and J is TRBJ2-1; 8 bases agree with TRBD2. The CDR3 contains 18 residues. Germline values: CDR1 SGHTA, CDR2 FQGNSA. V lost 2 bases, J lost 8 bases, and 17 bases stayed unmatched. CDR3 in amino acids: CASSLQSPVREGRDEQFF. CDR3 nucleotides: TGTGCCAGCAGCTTACAGTCACCGGTACGGGAGGGCCGCGATGAGCAGTTCTTC.

The chain joins TRBV4-1 to TRBJ2-5; the D gene is possibly TRBD1 (6 bases). The germline CDR1 and CDR2 sequences are MGHRA and YSYEKL. CDR3 length: 16 amino acids. The germline V and J ends were trimmed by 0 bases and 5 bases, with 16 bases remaining between them. CDR3 amino acids: CASSQEARGMEETQYF. Written as DNA, the CDR3 is TGCGCCAGCAGCCAAGAGGCCAGGGGCATGGAGGAGACCCAGTACTTC.

The CDR3 here is CASSSQGTDTQYF. CDR3 in DNA: TGCGCCAGCAGCTCACAGGGGACAGATACGCAGTATTTT. The chain carries TRBV5-1 and TRBJ2-3; TRBD1 aligns across 7 bases. The CDR3 covers 13 residues. CDR1 and CDR2 from the germline V gene are SGHRS and YFSETQ. With 3 bases clipped from V and 3 bases from J, the junction kept 1 base outside the gene matches.

The gene calls are TRBV7-9 and TRBJ1-3, with no clear D. V was clipped by 0 bases and J by 6 bases, with 9 bases between them. The germline V gene encodes CDR1 SEHNR and CDR2 FQNEAQ (reference sequence). The CDR3 extends over 14 amino acids. CDR3 nucleotide sequence: TGTGCCAGCAGCTTAGCGGCTCGTGCAAACACCATATATTTT. Its protein product is CASSLAARANTIYF.

This chain links TRBV6-1 with TRBJ2-7; TRBD2 matches at 9 bases. With V trimmed by 1 base and J by 3 bases, 7 bases remained unmatched. The length of the CDR3 is 16 residues. Germline values: CDR1 MNHNS, CDR2 SASEGT. As DNA, the CDR3 is TGTGCCAGCAGTGAAGTAAGCGGGAGGACGATCTACGAGCAGTACTTC. Protein product: CASSEVSGRTIYEQYF.

The CDR3 region has the DNA TGTGCCAGCAGTGCACAGAGCACAGATACGCAGTATTTT. Translation gives CASSAQSTDTQYF. The gene calls are TRBV6-1 and TRBJ2-3; D call uncertain. CDR3 size: 13 residues. Between the trimmed V and J ends, which lost 4 bases and 0 bases, there was a span of 5 bases. Germline CDR1 is MNHNS and CDR2 is SASEGT.

The chain joins TRBV4-1 to TRBJ1-1; D unresolved. Germline CDR1 reads MGHRA; CDR2 reads YSYEKL. The CDR3 has 14 residues. Trimming took 3 bases from V and 1 from J, leaving 9 bases between them. The CDR3 DNA reads TGCGCCAGCAGCCACAGAACAGAGAACACTGAAGCTTTCTTT. This sequence encodes CASSHRTENTEAFF.

The V call is TRBV5-5, the J call TRBJ2-7, with TRBD2 identical over 10 bases. CDR1 is SGHKS and CDR2 is YYEKEE in the germline V gene (reference sequence). The CDR3 covers 14 residues. V gave up 1 base and J gave up 3 bases; unmatched junction bases: 1. DNA for the CDR3: TGTGCCAGCAGCTTGCCTAGCGGGAGCTACGAGCAGTACTTC. Amino acid sequence: CASSLPSGSYEQYF.

The chain carries TRBV18 and TRBJ1-6; 7 positions match TRBD1. CDR3 size: 14 residues. CDR1 and CDR2 from the germline V gene are KGHSH and LQKENI. Losses at the gene ends were 3 bases for V and 9 bases for J; bases not matched to a gene: 5. The CDR3 DNA is TGTGCCAGCTCACCGACAGGGTTAGGTTCACCCCTCCACTTT. Its protein product is CASSPTGLGSPLHF.

V is TRBV5-1 and J is TRBJ1-6, with 7 bases aligning to TRBD1. Germline V lookup: CDR1 SGHRS, CDR2 YFSETQ. The CDR3 has 14 amino acids. The V and J ends lost 4 bases and 7 bases, in that order; junction bases with no gene match: 5. The CDR3 region is CASSQGQTNSPLHF. The CDR3 DNA follows: TGCGCCAGCAGCCAGGGACAGACAAATTCACCCCTCCACTTT.